This T cell receptor (beta chain) is drawn from a study of T cells in Graves' hyperthyroidism and ophthalmopathy. Study results and limitations: Model output signaled ophthalmopathy a median 6.5 months ahead of onset.

RNA transcripts gave rise to amplified TCR beta CDR3 regions. TCR CDR3 underwent first-round RT-PCR with the HTBI primer set. TCRdb redid the calling of the multiplex PCR reads with MiXCR, one entry per CDR3 protein. The sample has roughly 170,000 distinct CDR3 sequences, over 15% seen once; the top ten hold around 29%. Patients between 18 and 65 years old had hyperthyroidism, newly diagnosed and lasting under 2 months. This clonotype was counted many times. What it binds is unknown. This CDR3 spans 13 amino acids. Germline V gives CDR1 MNHEY, CDR2 SVGEGT. V lost 8 bases and J lost 2, with 11 bases in between.

The chain links TRBV6-2 or TRBV6-3 to TRBJ2-3, with a tentative D call TRBD2 (5 bases). Sequencing was carried out using blood. The TCR was taken from a woman aged 45 to 65 with Graves' hyperthyroidism. The CDR3 DNA reads TGTGCCAGCCAGGACTCCCTCACAGATACGCAGTATTTT. This translates into CASQDSLTDTQYF.